This T cell receptor beta chain was captured by sequencing in a study of shared clonotypes between healthy human individuals. Assay: immunoSEQ multiplex PCR; the TCRdb copy retains only in-frame clones and omits some. The table shows about 800,000 clones, with 95% to 97% occurring only once. CD8 cells regarded as naive lacked CD45RO, were positively chosen for CCR7, and omitted terminally differentiated effector memory CD45RA+ cells. The source of this sequence is a young man in good health. Sequencing input: naive CD8+ T cells sorted from blood.

The CDR3 protein is CASSSFRDGYNEQFF. In DNA, the CDR3 is TGTGCCAGCAGTTCATTCCGGGACGGCTACAATGAGCAGTTCTTC. This chain uses TRBV28 with TRBJ2-1, with D possibly being TRBD1 or TRBD2 (5 bases each). V was cut by 4 bases and J by 3 bases, with 13 bases left in between. The CDR3 is 15 residues long. The germline V gene encodes CDR1 MDHEN and CDR2 SYDVKM. Drawing the rest from reference TRBV28 and TRBJ2-1, the complete variable domain is DVKVTQSSRYLVKRTGEKVFLECVQDMDHENMFWYRQDPGLGLRLIYFSYDVKMKEKGDIPEGYSVSREKKERFSLILESASTNQTSMYLCASSSFRDGYNEQFFGPGTRLTVL.